This passage covers 12 T cell receptor beta chains from one sample sequenced in a study of blood T cell repertoires in COVID-19. Using immunoSEQ multiplex PCR, the repertoire was profiled, and TCRdb retains in-frame clones only, with some absent. This table holds around 150,000 clones, roughly four fifths found once. The sequenced sample consisted of peripheral blood. The receptors were sampled from a woman older than 75 with acute or convalescent COVID-19.

The rearrangement links TRBV6-6 to TRBJ2-7; 8 bases map to TRBD2. Germline CDR1 reads MNHNY; CDR2 reads SVGAGI (reference sequence). After removal of 8 bases from V and 2 bases from J, the junction contained 5 bases not matched to a gene. The CDR3 covers 13 residues. The CDR3 is CASLSGGTYEQYF. CDR3 bases: TGTGCCAGCTTAAGCGGGGGCACCTACGAGCAGTACTTC.

This chain links TRBV7-2 with TRBJ1-2, with a tentative D call TRBD1 (5 bases). The V end lost 8 bases, the J end lost 4 bases, and 8 bases lay between the germline ends. The CDR3 has 11 residues. Germline V gene data show CDR1 as SGHTA and CDR2 as FQGNSA. The CDR3 DNA reads TGTGCCAGCGCAGGGTTCTATGGCTACACCTTC. Translation: CASAGFYGYTF.

This clone has only one observation. The V gene is TRBV28, the J gene TRBJ2-3; D gene ambiguous. The CDR3 runs to 19 residues. The germline V gene encodes CDR1 MDHEN and CDR2 SYDVKM. Trimming cost V 6 bases and J 0 bases, with 25 bases left between them. The CDR3 nucleotides read TGTGCCAGCAGGCCAACCTCGCCTAAGCACTTTGCTAGCACAGATACGCAGTATTTT. Protein: CASRPTSPKHFASTDTQYF. The whole variable domain, filled in from reference TRBV28 and TRBJ2-3, reads DVKVTQSSRYLVKRTGEKVFLECVQDMDHENMFWYRQDPGLGLRLIYFSYDVKMKEKGDIPEGYSVSREKKERFSLILESASTNQTSMYLCASRPTSPKHFASTDTQYFGPGTRLTVL.

Only a few counts were recorded for this clone. The chain uses TRBV4-2 and TRBJ1-1, with D unclear. Looked up from germline, CDR1 is LGHNA and CDR2 is YNFKEQ. V dropped 1 base and J dropped 4 bases, with 22 bases sitting between them. There are 18 residues in the CDR3. The CDR3 protein is CASSQGDGVGESGTEAFF. CDR3 nucleotides: TGTGCCAGCAGCCAAGGTGACGGAGTCGGGGAGTCAGGCACTGAAGCTTTCTTT.

The chain carries TRBV2 and TRBJ1-2; D unclear. Deletions cut 2 bases from V and 8 bases from J, with 15 bases between. Germline V lookup: CDR1 SNHLY, CDR2 FYNNEI. This CDR3 spans 14 amino acids. CDR3 region: CASSESGAGLGYTF. The CDR3 DNA reads as TGTGCCAGCAGTGAATCAGGAGCGGGCTTAGGCTACACCTTC.

The V and J genes are TRBV25-1 and TRBJ1-1; TRBD1 agrees at 8 bases. With V trimmed by 2 bases and J by 5 bases, 4 bases remained unmatched. Looked up from germline, CDR1 is MGHDK and CDR2 is SYGVNS. CDR3 length: 14 residues. In DNA form, the CDR3 reads TGTGCCAGCAGTGAAGGACAGGGACTAACTGAAGCTTTCTTT. It is translated as CASSEGQGLTEAFF.

The CDR3 spells CAWNFLVGSANEQFF. Written as DNA, the CDR3 is TGTGCCTGGAACTTCTTAGTGGGCTCGGCCAATGAGCAGTTCTTC. The chain couples TRBV30 to TRBJ2-1, with D unclear. V lost 4 bases and J lost 6, with 19 bases in between. CDR3 length: 15 residues. The germline V gene has CDR1 GTSNPN and CDR2 SVGIG (reference sequence).

The CDR3 DNA follows: TGTGCCAGTAGTTTAATAGCGGGAGGGTACTACAATGAGCAGTTCTTC. Amino acids: CASSLIAGGYYNEQFF. J is TRBJ2-1 and V is TRBV19; 11 bases map to TRBD2. CDR1 is LNHDA and CDR2 is SQIVND in the germline V gene (reference sequence). The CDR3 is 16 residues long. Trimming cost V 5 bases and J 3 bases; bases outside gene matches: 6.

This clone was observed a single time. The chain links TRBV30 to TRBJ2-1, with 16 positions matching TRBD2. Unmatched junction bases numbered 11, after V lost 3 bases and J lost 9 bases. CDR1 is GTSNPN, CDR2 SVGIG, per germline (reference sequence). This CDR3 contains 17 residues. CDR3 protein: CAWSPSSGTSGRVEQFF. The CDR3 DNA follows: TGTGCCTGGAGCCCCTCCTCCGGGACTAGCGGGAGGGTTGAGCAGTTCTTC.

This clone was counted only a few times. V is TRBV2 and J is TRBJ1-5, with 8 bases aligning to TRBD1. CDR1 and CDR2 (germline): SNHLY, FYNNEI. The V and J ends lost 2 bases and 6 bases, in that order; junction bases with no gene match: 15. The CDR3 is made up of 18 amino acids. The CDR3 DNA reads as TGTGCCAGCAGTGAAAACCAAGCGTCCCAGGGGGCGGGTCAGCCCCAGCATTTT. Amino acid sequence: CASSENQASQGAGQPQHF.

This chain links TRBV9 with TRBJ2-3; D is perhaps TRBD2 (6 bases). The CDR3 is 15 amino acids. The germline gives CDR1 SGDLS, CDR2 YYNGEE. The V and J ends lost 4 bases and 2 bases respectively, with 14 bases between them. The CDR3 reads CASSPPDYPTDTQYF. The CDR3 nucleotides are TGTGCCAGCAGCCCCCCGGACTACCCCACAGATACGCAGTATTTT. Together with reference TRBV9 and TRBJ2-3, the CDR3 gives the full variable domain: DSGVTQTPKHLITATGQRVTLRCSPRSGDLSVYWYQQSLDQGLQFLIQYYNGEERAKGNILERFSAQQFPDLHSELNLSSLELGDSALYFCASSPPDYPTDTQYFGPGTRLTVL.

The V gene is TRBV5-1, the J gene TRBJ2-3; 7 nucleotides match TRBD2. Germline V CDR1 and CDR2: SGHRS, YFSETQ. The J segment lost 5 bases and the V segment lost 1 base, leaving 10 bases of the junction unmatched. CDR3 length: 16 residues. Written as DNA, the CDR3 is TGCGCCAGCAGCTTGTTGCCGGGGGGAATTCGAGATACGCAGTATTTT. This codes for CASSLLPGGIRDTQYF.